The rows below give T cell receptor beta chains drawn from one sample of a study of blood T cell repertoires in COVID-19. Measured with immunoSEQ multiplex PCR; TCRdb has only the in-frame clones, and not every one. This sample yields tens of thousands of clones, of which 75% to 95% are seen a single time; roughly 2.3% belongs to the top ten. The sequenced sample was peripheral blood. The receptors come from a human donor with active COVID-19. The donor label of this sample is uncertain. Each CDR3 is given with its conserved first and last residue. D genes are given only for firm matches. Clone size appears in some rows only: once, few, many, or a class for an expanded clone.

cdr3_aa | cdr3_nt | clone_size | d_call | j_call | v_call
CASSPEAGDALGTDTQYF | TGTGCCAGTAGTCCTGAAGCGGGAGACGCCTTGGGCACAGATACGCAGTATTTT | once | TRBD2 | TRBJ2-3 | TRBV19
CSVDEGDEQFF | TGCAGCGTTGATGAGGGAGATGAGCAGTTCTTC | . | . | TRBJ2-1 | TRBV29-1
CASSISTGSNEQYF | TGTGCCAGTAGTATCTCGACAGGGAGCAACGAGCAGTACTTC | . | TRBD1 | TRBJ2-7 | TRBV19
CASSEGRTNYGYTF | TGTGCCAGTAGTGAGGGCAGGACGAACTATGGCTACACCTTC | once | . | TRBJ1-2 | TRBV19
CASSRKTGTGVLSPLHF | TGTGCCAGCAGCCGCAAGACCGGGACAGGGGTCTTATCACCCCTCCACTTT | . | TRBD1 | TRBJ1-6 | TRBV7-2
CASRTIDRANVLTF | TGTGCCAGCAGGACTATAGACAGGGCCAACGTCCTGACTTTC | . | . | TRBJ2-6 | TRBV27
CASSLWGRRDSSGNTIYF | TGCGCCAGCAGCTTGTGGGGAAGGAGGGACAGCTCTGGAAACACCATATATTTT | . | TRBD1 | TRBJ1-3 | TRBV5-1
CASSQGQGATYEQFF | TGTGCCAGCAGCCAGGGACAGGGGGCTACGTATGAGCAGTTCTTC | . | TRBD1 | TRBJ2-1 | TRBV9
CASSWAGGSADTQYF | TGTGCCAGCAGCTGGGCGGGGGGTTCAGCAGATACGCAGTATTTT | . | TRBD2 | TRBJ2-3 | TRBV7-2
CASSPLGGRGYEQYF | TGTGCCAGCTCACCACTGGGTGGCAGGGGATACGAGCAGTACTTC | . | . | TRBJ2-7 | TRBV18
CASSSPGWNTEAFF | TGTGCCAGCAGTTCACCGGGATGGAACACTGAAGCTTTCTTT | . | . | TRBJ1-1 | TRBV6-5
CASSLVPGSNYGYTF | TGTGCCAGCAGCTTAGTTCCGGGGTCCAACTATGGCTACACCTTC | . | . | TRBJ1-2 | TRBV7-2
CASSLDGGLPEAFF | TGCGCCAGCAGCTTGGACGGGGGGCTGCCTGAAGCTTTCTTT | . | . | TRBJ1-1 | TRBV5-1
CASRRTSGEYTGELFF | TGTGCCAGCAGACGTACTAGCGGAGAATACACCGGGGAGCTGTTTTTT | . | TRBD2 | TRBJ2-2 | TRBV11-3
CASSQEGGAGQVAKNIQYF | TGCGCCAGCAGCCAAGAAGGGGGGGCCGGTCAGGTAGCCAAAAACATTCAGTACTTC | . | . | TRBJ2-4 | TRBV4-1
CASSRSGLGEKLFF | TGCGCCAGCAGTAGGTCAGGGTTGGGTGAAAAACTGTTTTTT | once | . | TRBJ1-4 | TRBV5-1
CASSSRETDTQYF | TGTGCCAGCAGTTCCCGGGAAACGGATACGCAGTATTTT | . | . | TRBJ2-3 | TRBV28